The rows below give T cell receptor beta chains drawn from one sample of a study of blood T cell repertoires in COVID-19. Sequenced by immunoSEQ multiplex PCR; TCRdb stores in-frame clones only, minus some. The table records about 140,000 clones, 85% to 90% of them present only once. The sequenced material came from peripheral blood. The source of these receptors is a human donor in a cohort sampled during active COVID-19. Both conserved end residues are trimmed from each CDR3.

v_call | cdr3_aa
TRBV4-1 | ASSPNRGRLTYEQY
TRBV7-2 | ASSLGGPYEQY
TRBV6-5 | ASSYEGNTEAF
TRBV7-3 | ASSILAAADEQF
TRBV5-5 | ASSLIIGNYEQY
TRBV19 | ASMEGRPYTGELF
TRBV6-1 | ASSEEGRGTQY
TRBV28 | ASSFRTEAF
TRBV2 | ASSSSGLRRNRGEQF
TRBV2 | ASLGLRQETQY
TRBV3-1/TRBV3-2 | ASSQFELGSYEQY
TRBV4-2 | ASSHSPGTGMDGYT
TRBV3-1/TRBV3-2 | ASSQHTSGRRSYNEQF
TRBV7-9 | ASSPRTGGNGYT
TRBV9 | ASSGGTDSNQPQH
TRBV19 | ASSIVSGGWSNQPQH
TRBV6-4 | ASSALAGSTGELF
TRBV28 | ASSFLAQAVTDTQY
TRBV12-3/TRBV12-4 | ASSLDAGDGYT
TRBV5-1 | ASSLMEGLGEQY
TRBV2 | ASSKQGTTNEKLF
TRBV24-1 | ATSDPNYNEQF
TRBV5-5 | ASSLGSSLANEQF
TRBV11-3 | ASSFGLAGGGYNEQF
TRBV6-5 | ASSDTGGAPDTQY
TRBV11-2 | ASSLERGFTGELF
TRBV5-1 | ASSPDYPYNEQF
TRBV28 | ASSSMSPGSSYEQY
TRBV30 | AWSVSGGYTDTQY
TRBV11-2 | ASSSPRRGNEQF
TRBV10-3 | AIRGQGLHNTEAF
TRBV6-5 | ASRPEMREQY